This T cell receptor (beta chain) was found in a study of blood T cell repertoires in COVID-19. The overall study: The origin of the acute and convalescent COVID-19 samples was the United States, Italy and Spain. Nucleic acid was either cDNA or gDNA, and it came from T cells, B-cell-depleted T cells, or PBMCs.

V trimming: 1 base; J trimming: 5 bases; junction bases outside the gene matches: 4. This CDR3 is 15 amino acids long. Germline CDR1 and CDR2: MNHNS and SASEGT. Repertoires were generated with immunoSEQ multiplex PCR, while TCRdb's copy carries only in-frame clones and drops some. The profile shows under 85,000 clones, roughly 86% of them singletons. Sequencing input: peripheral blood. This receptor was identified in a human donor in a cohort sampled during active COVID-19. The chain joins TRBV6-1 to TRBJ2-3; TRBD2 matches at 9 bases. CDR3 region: CASSEGGGAGDTQYF. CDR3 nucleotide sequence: TGTGCCAGCAGTGAAGGCGGGGGGGCGGGAGATACGCAGTATTTT.